Presented here are 21 T cell receptor beta chains from one specimen sequenced in a study of T cells in women clearing cervical HPV infection. Sequenced by immunoSEQ multiplex PCR; TCRdb stores in-frame clones only, minus some. The listing contains 15,000 to 20,000 clones. Material for sequencing was blood buffy coat. These receptors were taken from a woman between 18 and 75 years old with a cervical HPV16 infection that either progressed to CIN3+ or cleared (not recorded which).

Notes on this clone: The read gets to within 3 residues of the CDR3 end, and the germline J gene fills in the rest. The J gene is TRBJ1-1, the V gene TRBV12-3 or TRBV12-4, with D perhaps matching TRBD1 (6 bases). The V end was cut by 6 bases, the J end by 4 bases, with 12 bases between. The CDR3 length is 13 residues. The CDR3 bases that were read are TGTGCCAGCAGGGTTACAGGGCGCACTGAA. It yields the protein CASRVTGRTE. The CDR3 in its entirety is CASRVTGRTEAFF.

CDR3 bases read: TGTGCCAGCAGCTTCGACCCCGACGGCGGTGAAAAA. Translating gives CASSFDPDGGEK. The whole CDR3 is CASSFDPDGGEKLFF. V and J are TRBV7-9 and TRBJ1-4; the D is unclear. The missing CDR3 end, 3 residues past where the read stops, is filled in from the germline J gene. Germline V lookup: CDR1 SEHNR, CDR2 FQNEAQ (reference sequence). Trimming took 3 bases from V and 7 from J, leaving 15 bases between them. The CDR3 is 15 amino acids.

In regard to this clone: Read coverage stops 3 residues before the CDR3 terminus; the germline J gene supplies the remainder. The V call is TRBV19, the J call TRBJ2-3, with unresolved D. This CDR3 is 13 amino acids long. V was pared by 4 bases and J by 2 bases, with 7 bases between. Germline loops: CDR1 LNHDA, CDR2 SQIVND (reference sequence). This CDR3 reads CASSTQVTDTQYF. CDR3 DNA (partial): TGTGCCAGTAGTACCCAGGTCACAGATACG.

Comments on this clone: The read is 3 residues too short to cover the CDR3 end, so that end is filled in from the germline J gene. This chain connects TRBV10-3 to TRBJ1-6, with D perhaps matching TRBD1 (5 bases). Trimming took 5 bases from V and 5 from J, leaving 13 bases between them. CDR1 is ENHRY and CDR2 is SYGVKD in the germline V gene. This CDR3 has 15 residues. The CDR3 bases that were read are TGTGCCATCAGTCCAGAAAGAGGGGATAATTCACCC. It yields the protein CAISPERGDNSP. The entire CDR3 reads CAISPERGDNSPLHF.

Comment on this clone: The read halts 3 residues ahead of the CDR3 end, with the missing end drawn from the germline J gene. V and J are TRBV10-3 and TRBJ2-7; D perhaps matches TRBD1 (6 bases). The V gene lost 2 bases and the J gene lost 1 base, with 15 bases spanning the gap. Germline assignment: CDR1 ENHRY and CDR2 SYGVKD. This CDR3 contains 16 residues. The CDR3 reads CAISEGTGKGSYEQYF. The sequenced CDR3 bases are TGTGCCATCAGTGAGGGTACAGGGAAAGGGTCCTACGAG.

As concerns this clone: The read stops 3 residues short of the end of the CDR3; the missing end is completed from the germline J gene. V and J are TRBV28 and TRBJ2-7, with TRBD2 matching 9 bases. The CDR3 extends over 13 amino acids. The trim removed 8 bases at V and 5 bases at J, leaving 7 bases unmatched. Per the germline V gene, CDR1 is MDHEN and CDR2 is SYDVKM. This CDR3 reads CASLRGGSDEQYF. CDR3 DNA (partial): TGTGCCAGCCTGCGGGGGGGCTCGGACGAG.

A note on this clone: The read halts 3 residues ahead of the CDR3 end, with the missing end drawn from the germline J gene. The rearrangement uses TRBV5-1 and TRBJ2-7; TRBD1 matches at 7 bases. Trimming at V came to 4 bases and at J to 2 bases, leaving 3 bases not matched to a gene. CDR1 is SGHRS, CDR2 YFSETQ, per germline. This CDR3 spans 13 amino acids. Incomplete CDR3 DNA: TGCGCCAGCAGCCCGGGACAGCCCTACGAG. This sequence encodes CASSPGQPYE. The whole CDR3 region reads CASSPGQPYEQYF.

Comments on this clone: The read ends 3 residues early relative to the CDR3; the germline J gene fills the gap. The chain employs TRBV10-3 and TRBJ2-2; no clear D gene. The V and J ends lost 7 bases and 8 bases respectively, with 8 bases between them. Germline lookup yields CDR1 ENHRY and CDR2 SYGVKD. The CDR3 contains 11 residues. CDR3 amino acids: CAIKEAGELFF. The DNA read from the CDR3 is TGTGCCATCAAAGAGGCAGGGGAG.

A word on this clone: The CDR3 end falls 3 residues outside the read, so it is completed with the germline J gene. V is TRBV19 and J is TRBJ1-2; 8 positions agree with TRBD1. Germline loops: CDR1 LNHDA, CDR2 SQIVND (reference sequence). This CDR3 spans 15 amino acids. The CDR3 bases that were read are TGTGCCAGTAGTATAGGGACAGGGAACTACAATGAC. Protein product: CASSIGTGNYND. The CDR3 reads in full as CASSIGTGNYNDYTF.

A remark on this clone: The read halts 3 residues ahead of the CDR3 end, with the missing end drawn from the germline J gene. The chain combines TRBV20-1 with TRBJ2-7, with D maybe TRBD1 (6 bases). The CDR3 extends over 13 amino acids. V was cut by 1 base and J by 3 bases, with 10 bases left in between. Germline CDR1 reads DFQATT; CDR2 reads SNEGSKA (reference sequence). CDR3 DNA, as far as it was read: TGCAGTGCTAGAGGAACAGGGAACTACGAG. It is translated as CSARGTGNYE. From start to end, the CDR3 is CSARGTGNYEQYF.

As regards this clone: The read stops 3 residues short of the end of the CDR3; the missing end is completed from the germline J gene. This sequence joins TRBV29-1 and TRBJ2-5, with 9 positions matching TRBD1. V dropped 3 bases and J dropped 5; count of bases not matched to a gene: 7. CDR3 size: 14 residues. Germline V gene data show CDR1 as SQVTM and CDR2 as ANQGSEA. The CDR3: CSVERGQGAETQYF. Incomplete CDR3 DNA: TGCAGCGTTGAGCGGGGACAGGGAGCGGAGACC.

About this clone: Read coverage stops 3 residues before the CDR3 terminus; the germline J gene supplies the remainder. The chain couples TRBV15 to TRBJ2-5; D possibly corresponds to TRBD2 (6 bases). The CDR3 sequence is 15 residues long. Germline V gene data show CDR1 as LNHNV and CDR2 as YYDKDF (reference sequence). Trimming removed 0 bases from V and 4 bases from J, with 12 bases in between. The DNA read from the CDR3 is TGTGCCACCAGCAGAGATTCGACAGCGGGAGAGACC. This codes for CATSRDSTAGET. The CDR3 reads in full as CATSRDSTAGETQYF.

In the case of this clone: The read is 3 residues too short to cover the CDR3 end, so that end is filled in from the germline J gene. The chain links TRBV20-1 to TRBJ2-1, with 12 positions matching TRBD2. The CDR3 runs to 15 residues. After removal of 3 bases from V and 5 bases from J, the junction contained 5 bases not matched to a gene. CDR1 is DFQATT, CDR2 SNEGSKA, per germline (reference sequence). CDR3 amino acids: CSASLAGGLDNEQFF. Incomplete CDR3 DNA: TGCAGTGCTAGCCTAGCGGGGGGGCTTGACAATGAG.

Worth noting for this clone: The junction does not match germline at one end; this may be a read error. The read halts 3 residues ahead of the CDR3 end, with the missing end drawn from the germline J gene. V and J are TRBV7-7 and TRBJ2-7; 7 bases agree with TRBD1. The CDR3 spans 13 residues. Germline-derived CDR1 and CDR2 are SSHAT and FNYEAQ (reference sequence). The CDR3 protein is CASSLGQDYEQYF. The DNA read from the CDR3 is TGTGCTAGCAGCTTAGGACAGGACTACGAG.

Turning to this clone: The CDR3 end is not reached by the read, which stops 3 residues before it; the germline J gene fills it in. J is TRBJ1-5 and V is TRBV30, with D hard to call. This CDR3 has 13 amino acids. CDR1 GTSNPN and CDR2 SVGIG come from the germline V gene (reference sequence). The V and J ends lost 0 bases and 6 bases respectively, with 9 bases between them. The CDR3 region is CAWSVSRSQPQHF. The DNA read from the CDR3 is TGTGCCTGGAGTGTTTCTAGGTCTCAGCCC.

In the case of this clone: The read is 3 residues too short to cover the CDR3 end, so that end is filled in from the germline J gene. The V gene is TRBV7-8, the J gene TRBJ1-6; D is unclear. Between the trimmed V and J ends, which lost 1 base and 8 bases, there was a span of 6 bases. The CDR3 is made up of 13 amino acids. The germline V gene has CDR1 SGHVS and CDR2 FQNEAQ. The CDR3 spells CASSLVSDSPLHF. CDR3 DNA, as far as it was read: TGTGCCAGCAGCTTAGTTTCAGATTCACCC.

Notes on this clone: The read comes to an end 3 residues before the CDR3 does, leaving the germline J gene to fill in the end. The chain is built from TRBV9 and TRBJ2-5; 10 bases map to TRBD2. V trimming: 0 bases; J trimming: 4 bases; junction bases outside the gene matches: 6. Germline V CDR1 and CDR2: SGDLS, YYNGEE. The CDR3 extends over 16 amino acids. The CDR3 here is CASSVGLAGGLETQYF. Partial CDR3 DNA: TGTGCCAGCAGCGTAGGATTAGCGGGGGGTCTAGAGACC. Supplemented by reference TRBV9 and TRBJ2-5, the full variable domain reads DSGVTQTPKHLITATGQRVTLRCSPRSGDLSVYWYQQSLDQGLQFLIQYYNGEERAKGNILERFSAQQFPDLHSELNLSSLELGDSALYFCASSVGLAGGLETQYFGPGTRLLVL.

Of note for this clone: Compared with germline, one end of the junction differs, possibly owing to a read error. The CDR3 sequence: CASSQELAKSSGANVLTF. The covered CDR3 bases are TGCGCCAGCAGCCAAGAACTTGCCAAGAGCTCTGGGGCCAACGTC. The chain employs TRBV4-2 and TRBJ2-6, with no clear D. The read ends 3 residues before the CDR3 terminus; that terminus is restored from the germline J gene. CDR3 length equals 18 residues. Germline CDR1 LGHNA, CDR2 YNFKEQ.

On this clone: The read gets to within 3 residues of the CDR3 end, and the germline J gene fills in the rest. The V call is TRBV18, the J call TRBJ1-2, with D possibly being TRBD1 (5 bases). Germline loops: CDR1 KGHSH, CDR2 LQKENI. This CDR3 spans 15 amino acids. V was clipped by 2 bases and J by 2 bases, with 12 bases between them. CDR3 bases read: TGTGCCAGCTCACCAAGTGGGGACTTGAACTATGGC. It yields the protein CASSPSGDLNYG. Given in full, the CDR3 is CASSPSGDLNYGYTF.

About this clone: Read sequence stops 3 residues before the CDR3 end, and the germline J gene provides the missing end. The chain is built from TRBV5-1 and TRBJ2-7; D is possibly TRBD1 (6 bases). Trimming pared 0 bases from V and 5 bases from J, leaving 6 bases between. Germline loops: CDR1 SGHRS, CDR2 YFSETQ. The CDR3 runs to 12 residues. CDR3 DNA, as far as it was read: TGCGCCAGCAGCTTGGACAGGGACGAG. Encoded protein: CASSLDRDE. From start to end, the CDR3 is CASSLDRDEQYF.

In regard to this clone: The CDR3 extends 3 residues past the end of the read, so its final part is completed from the germline J gene. The rearrangement links TRBV19 to TRBJ1-2; 10 positions match TRBD1. With V trimmed by 6 bases and J by 3 bases, 13 bases remained unmatched. Per the germline V gene, CDR1 is LNHDA and CDR2 is SQIVND (reference sequence). This CDR3 has 17 amino acids. The sequenced part of the CDR3 DNA is TGTGCCAGTAGCTTACTCTCCGGAGGACAGGGGGACTATGGC. Protein: CASSLLSGGQGDYG. The whole CDR3 is CASSLLSGGQGDYGYTF. The full variable domain, its missing parts supplied by reference TRBV19 and TRBJ1-2, is DGGITQSPKYLFRKEGQNVTLSCEQNLNHDAMYWYRQDPGQGLRLIYYSQIVNDFQKGDIAEGYSVSREKKESFPLTVTSAQKNPTAFYLCASSLLSGGQGDYGYTFGSGTRLTVV.